This is a list of T cell receptor beta chains from one sample in a study of Graves' ophthalmopathy and Graves' hyperthyroidism. From the multiplex PCR reads, TCRdb called clonotypes with MiXCR, one entry per CDR3 protein. The sample includes approximately 160,000 distinct CDR3 sequences, 39% seen only once; the top ten take around 9.3%. The sequenced material came from peripheral blood. The receptors originated from a man aged 25 to 45 with Graves' ophthalmopathy. Both conserved end residues are part of each CDR3. Each record gives: clone size, D gene, V gene, J gene, CDR3 DNA, CDR3 protein. A D gene is named only where the DNA matches it firmly. Size is omitted from some rows. Given values are once, few, many or a class for expanded clones.

>.|.|TRBV6-2/TRBV6-3|TRBJ1-1
TGTGCCAGCAGAAAGGTTGTGAACACTGAAGCTTTCTTT
CASRKVVNTEAFF
>few|.|TRBV15|TRBJ1-2
TGTGCCACCAGCAGTACTCTGGGAGGTGATGGCTACACCTTC
CATSSTLGGDGYTF
>.|.|TRBV28|TRBJ1-4
TGTGCCAGCAGCGCTTGGCCTTCTAATGAAAAACTGTTTTTT
CASSAWPSNEKLFF
>many|TRBD1|TRBV30|TRBJ1-3
TGTGCCTGGAGAGAACAGGGGGGTTCTGGAAACACCATATATTTT
CAWREQGGSGNTIYF
>.|TRBD1|TRBV6-1|TRBJ1-5
TGTGCCAGCAGCTCCGGGACAGGGACAGTTCAGCCCCAGCATTTT
CASSSGTGTVQPQHF
>few|TRBD2|TRBV12-3/TRBV12-4|TRBJ2-7
TGTGCCAGCAGCCCGGGACTAGTCGGTGAGCAGTACTTC
CASSPGLVGEQYF
>.|.|TRBV27|TRBJ1-2
TGTGCCAGCAGAAACCAGGGGTGGGCTAACTATGGCTACACCTTC
CASRNQGWANYGYTF
>many|.|TRBV5-6|TRBJ2-5
TGTGCCAGCAGCTTGATATCCCTAGGCCAAGAGACCCAGTACTTC
CASSLISLGQETQYF
>many|TRBD1|TRBV29-1|TRBJ1-2
TGCAGCGTCCAAACCAGATTAACAGGGGGCGCAGGGTATGGCTACACCTTC
CSVQTRLTGGAGYGYTF
>many|.|TRBV12-3/TRBV12-4|TRBJ2-7
TGTGCCAGCAGCCGGGGTGGCAGATACACCTACGAGCAGTACTTC
CASSRGGRYTYEQYF
>many|TRBD2|TRBV25-1|TRBJ2-7
TGTGCCAGCAGTCCCCCCGGGACTAGCGGGAGGGGCTACGAGCAGTACTTC
CASSPPGTSGRGYEQYF
>.|.|TRBV29-1|TRBJ2-5
TGCAGCGTTGTAGGGGGGTTTCAAGAGACCCAGTACTTC
CSVVGGFQETQYF
>.|.|TRBV4-1|TRBJ1-6
TGCGCCAGCAGCCAAGTTGGGCTGAGGTCACCCCTCCACTTT
CASSQVGLRSPLHF
>many|.|TRBV4-3|TRBJ1-1
TGCGCCAGCAGCCAAGTCGGAGCGGGCACTGAAGCTTTCTTT
CASSQVGAGTEAFF
>many|.|TRBV9|TRBJ1-5
TGTGCCAGCAGCGCGGACGGAGACACGAATCAGCCCCAGCATTTT
CASSADGDTNQPQHF
>many|.|TRBV6-2/TRBV6-3|TRBJ2-7
TGTGCCAGCAGTTACTTTCCCGGCGAGCAGTACTTC
CASSYFPGEQYF
>many|TRBD1|TRBV7-3|TRBJ1-2
TGTGCCAGCAGCCCCCAGGGGGCTACGAACTATGGCTACACCTTC
CASSPQGATNYGYTF
>.|.|TRBV29-1|TRBJ2-5
TGCAGCGTTGTCAATCAAGAGACCCAGTACTTC
CSVVNQETQYF
>.|.|TRBV12-3/TRBV12-4|TRBJ2-5
TGTGCCAGCATCCGCACAGGATTGTCTGGAGAGACCCAGTACTTC
CASIRTGLSGETQYF
>.|.|TRBV20-1|TRBJ2-7
TGCAGTGCTCAACAGATGAGCGAGCAGTACTTC
CSAQQMSEQYF
>.|.|TRBV28|TRBJ2-2
TGTGCCAGCAGTTCGTCCAACACCGGGGAGCTGTTTTTT
CASSSSNTGELFF
>many|.|TRBV28|TRBJ2-7
TGTGTCAGCAGTAGACCGGGACATCTCTCCTACGAGCAGTACTTC
CVSSRPGHLSYEQYF
>.|TRBD2|TRBV12-3/TRBV12-4|TRBJ2-5
TGTGCCAGCAGGGACGGAGCGGGAGGGCGCTTGAAGGAGACCCAGTACTTC
CASRDGAGGRLKETQYF
>many|.|TRBV27|TRBJ2-7
TGTGCCAGCAGTTTATACGGGGGCTATTGGGAGCAGTACTTC
CASSLYGGYWEQYF
>many|.|TRBV13|TRBJ1-2
TGTGCCAGCAGCTCCTTAGGCCCCGGCTACACCTTC
CASSSLGPGYTF
>many|.|TRBV18|TRBJ2-5
TGTGCCAGCTCACCCAAGTACCAAGAGACCCAGTACTTC
CASSPKYQETQYF
>many|TRBD1|TRBV6-1|TRBJ1-1
TGTGCCAGCACCAAGTTCTTCGGGGACAGGAACACTGAAGCTTTCTTT
CASTKFFGDRNTEAFF
>few|.|TRBV15|TRBJ2-4
TGTGCCACCAGTCATGGACAGGGAGGGGACATTCAGTACTTC
CATSHGQGGDIQYF
>.|.|TRBV12-3/TRBV12-4|TRBJ1-5
TGTGCCAGCAGCAAAGGACAGAATAATCAGCCCCAGCATTTT
CASSKGQNNQPQHF
>many|.|TRBV9|TRBJ2-7
TGTGCCAGCAGCGTCACAGGGAGCTCCTACGAGCAGTACTTC
CASSVTGSSYEQYF
>many|.|TRBV29-1|TRBJ1-3
TGCAGCGCAATCAGGGCTGGAAACACCATATATTTT
CSAIRAGNTIYF
>.|.|TRBV7-9|TRBJ2-7
TGTGCCAGCAGCGCAACGGGCCAGGGGTCCTACGAGCAGTACTTC
CASSATGQGSYEQYF
>many|.|TRBV9|TRBJ1-1
TGTGCCAGCAGCGTAGAGGAGAGCACTGAAGCTTTCTTT
CASSVEESTEAFF
>.|TRBD2|TRBV4-1|TRBJ2-5
TGCGCCAGCAGCCAAAAAGCGGGGGGGCGCGAGACCCAGTACTTC
CASSQKAGGRETQYF
>many|TRBD1|TRBV6-2/TRBV6-3|TRBJ1-5
TGTGCCAGCAGGCTGACAGGGGGTGCTCAGCCCCAGCATTTT
CASRLTGGAQPQHF
>many|TRBD1|TRBV2|TRBJ2-7
TGTGCCAGCGGAGGGACAGGACTCTACGAGCAGTACTTC
CASGGTGLYEQYF
>.|.|TRBV28|TRBJ1-2
TGTGCCAGCAGTCCCTCTTTTACATCCCCTTGGGGCTACACCTTC
CASSPSFTSPWGYTF
>many|.|TRBV27|TRBJ1-1
TGTGCCAGCAGTCCGAGGGAGAACACTGAAGCTTTCTTT
CASSPRENTEAFF
>.|TRBD1|TRBV7-2|TRBJ2-7
TGTGCCAGCAGCTCAGGACAGGGCCGGTACTACGAGCAGTACTTC
CASSSGQGRYYEQYF
>many|.|TRBV11-2|TRBJ2-5
TGTGCCAGCAGCTTCGTGGCGGCGGAGACCCAGTACTTC
CASSFVAAETQYF
>.|TRBD2|TRBV6-1|TRBJ2-5
TGTGCCAGCAGTAAGCCGGGACTAGCGGGAGGGCCGGGCCATGAGACCCAGTACTTC
CASSKPGLAGGPGHETQYF
>many|TRBD1|TRBV10-3|TRBJ1-6
TGTGCCATCAGCGGACAGGGGCTAGATGGTTCACCCCTCCACTTT
CAISGQGLDGSPLHF
>many|.|TRBV12-3/TRBV12-4|TRBJ1-1
TGTGCCAGCAACCCTGGGGCAGGGATCGAAGCTTTCTTT
CASNPGAGIEAFF
>.|TRBD1|TRBV6-1|TRBJ2-7
TGTGCCAGCAGTCGTCGGACAGGGCTCCGCGAGCAGTACTTC
CASSRRTGLREQYF